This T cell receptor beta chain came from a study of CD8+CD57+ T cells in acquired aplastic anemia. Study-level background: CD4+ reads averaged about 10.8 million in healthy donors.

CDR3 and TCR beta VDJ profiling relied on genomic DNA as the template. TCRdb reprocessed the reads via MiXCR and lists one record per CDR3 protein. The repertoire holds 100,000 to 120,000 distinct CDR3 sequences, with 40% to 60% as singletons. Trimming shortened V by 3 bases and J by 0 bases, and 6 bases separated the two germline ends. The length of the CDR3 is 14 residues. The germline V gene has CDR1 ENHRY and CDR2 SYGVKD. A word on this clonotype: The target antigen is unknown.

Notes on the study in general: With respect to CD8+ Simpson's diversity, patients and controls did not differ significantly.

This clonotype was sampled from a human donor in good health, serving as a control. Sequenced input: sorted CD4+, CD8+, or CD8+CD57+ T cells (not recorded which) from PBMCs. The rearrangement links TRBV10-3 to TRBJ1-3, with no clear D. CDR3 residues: CAISDELSGNTIYF. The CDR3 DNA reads TGTGCCATCAGTGATGAGCTCTCTGGAAACACCATATATTTT.